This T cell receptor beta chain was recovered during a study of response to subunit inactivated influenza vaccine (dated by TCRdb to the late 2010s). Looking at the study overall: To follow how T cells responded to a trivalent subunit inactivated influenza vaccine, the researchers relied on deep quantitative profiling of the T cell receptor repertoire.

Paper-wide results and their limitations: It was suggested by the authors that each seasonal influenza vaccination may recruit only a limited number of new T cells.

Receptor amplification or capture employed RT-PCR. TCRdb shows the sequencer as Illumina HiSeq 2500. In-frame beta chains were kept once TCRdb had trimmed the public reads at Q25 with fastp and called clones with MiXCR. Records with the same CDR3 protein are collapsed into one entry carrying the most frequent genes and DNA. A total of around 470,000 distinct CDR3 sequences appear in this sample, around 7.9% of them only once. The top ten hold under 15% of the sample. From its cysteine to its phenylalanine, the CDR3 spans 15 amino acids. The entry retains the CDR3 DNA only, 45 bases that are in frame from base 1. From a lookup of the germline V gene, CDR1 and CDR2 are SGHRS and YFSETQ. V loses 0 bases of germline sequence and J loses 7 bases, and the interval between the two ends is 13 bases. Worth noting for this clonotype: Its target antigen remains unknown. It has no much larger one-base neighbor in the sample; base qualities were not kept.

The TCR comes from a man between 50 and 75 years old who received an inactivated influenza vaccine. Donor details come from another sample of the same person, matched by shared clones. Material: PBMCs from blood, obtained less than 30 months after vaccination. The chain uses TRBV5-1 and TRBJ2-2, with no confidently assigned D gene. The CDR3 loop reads CASSLDPHADGELFF. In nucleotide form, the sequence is TGCGCCAGCAGCTTGGACCCCCACGCCGACGGGGAGCTGTTTTTT.